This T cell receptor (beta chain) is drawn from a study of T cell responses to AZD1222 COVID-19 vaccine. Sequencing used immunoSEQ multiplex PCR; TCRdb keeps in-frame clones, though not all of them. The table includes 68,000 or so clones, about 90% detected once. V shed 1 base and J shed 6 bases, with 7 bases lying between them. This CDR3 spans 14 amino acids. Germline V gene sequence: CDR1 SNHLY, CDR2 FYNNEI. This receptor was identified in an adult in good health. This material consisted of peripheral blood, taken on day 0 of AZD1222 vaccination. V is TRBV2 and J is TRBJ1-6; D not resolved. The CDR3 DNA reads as TGTGCCAGCAGTGAAGGGCAGGTTAATTCACCCCTCCACTTT. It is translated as CASSEGQVNSPLHF.